This TCR beta chain was captured by sequencing in a study of blood T cell repertoires in COVID-19. Turning to the study itself: In each case, the material was cDNA or gDNA derived from T cells, B-cell-depleted T cells, or PBMCs.

Some clones are missing from TCRdb's copy, which holds only in-frame ones; the method was immunoSEQ multiplex PCR. Found here are under 200,000 clones, about 83% of them singletons; the top ten hold over 2%. This CDR3 contains 15 residues. Germline CDR1 reads MNHEY; CDR2 reads SVGAGI. V lost 5 bases, J lost 1 base, and 13 bases lay in between. The sequencing input was peripheral blood. The gene calls are TRBV6-5 and TRBJ2-3; TRBD2 might be the D (6 bases). This receptor was obtained from a woman older than 75 with acute or convalescent COVID-19. The CDR3 sequence: CASSIFGTRTDTQYF. The CDR3 DNA reads TGTGCCAGCAGTATCTTTGGGACTCGCACAGATACGCAGTATTTT.